Listed here is a single T cell receptor (beta chain). What it binds is unknown. V dropped 3 bases and J dropped 10; count of bases not matched to a gene: 9. There are 16 residues in the CDR3. Germline V lookup: CDR1 MDHEN, CDR2 SYDVKM. These data belong to a study of beta chain features in type 1 diabetes. Expressed TCRB transcripts were sequenced, since all the RNA that had been isolated was reverse transcribed. The method was immunoSEQ multiplex PCR; TCRdb's version includes in-frame clones alone and lacks a portion of them. The data hold approximately 340,000 clones, with more than 12% observed a single time. Notes on the study in general: Patients' naive, central memory and Treg TCRB repertoires seemed closer to one another than those of healthy donors. Insertions at VDJ junctions were less frequent in type 1 diabetes patients. These patients also deleted more nucleotides at the same junctions.

This clonotype originated in a young woman in good health. Sequencing was carried out using naive CD4+ T cells from blood. The gene calls are TRBV28 and TRBJ2-1, with 13 bases aligning to TRBD2. The CDR3 reads CASSFLGTSGTGEQFF. The CDR3 DNA sequence: TGTGCCAGCAGTTTCCTAGGGACTAGCGGGACCGGGGAGCAGTTCTTC.